Presented here are 5 T cell receptor beta chains from one specimen sequenced in a study of cytomegalovirus exposure and HLA in healthy donors. PCR used 60 Vbeta primers and 13 Jbeta primers. Using immunoSEQ multiplex PCR, the repertoire was profiled, and TCRdb retains in-frame clones only, with some absent. This sample has 100,000 to 150,000 clones, with 60% to 85% found just once. The sequencing sample was made of PBMCs. These receptor sequences come from a woman in her thirties or forties in good health and CMV-seronegative.

The chain employs TRBV9 and TRBJ2-3; a weak D match, TRBD2 (5 bases). Between the trimmed V and J ends, which lost 1 base and 3 bases, there was a span of 15 bases. Looked up from germline, CDR1 is SGDLS and CDR2 is YYNGEE. This CDR3 is built from 16 residues. CDR3 sequence reads: CASSVTGISRTDTQYF. The CDR3 region has the DNA TGTGCCAGCAGCGTAACGGGGATAAGTAGAACAGATACGCAGTATTTT.

This clone was seen only a few times. The rearrangement links TRBV6-5 to TRBJ2-2, with 9 nucleotides matching TRBD2. The CDR3 runs to 14 residues. Germline trimming cut 4 bases from V and 9 bases from J; bases unmatched to any gene: 6. Germline V gene lookup returns CDR1 MNHEY and CDR2 SVGAGI. In DNA form, the CDR3 reads TGTGCCAGCAGTTCTCTGACTAGCGGTCGGGAGCTGTTTTTT. It specifies CASSSLTSGRELFF.

The chain combines TRBV28 with TRBJ2-1; 12 bases line up with TRBD1. J lost 3 bases, V lost 4 bases, and 19 bases had no gene match. Looked up from germline, CDR1 is MDHEN and CDR2 is SYDVKM. The CDR3 extends over 21 amino acids. CDR3 region: CASSSIVMGQGAMGDYNEQFF. The DNA for the CDR3 is TGTGCCAGCAGTTCTATAGTAATGGGACAGGGGGCAATGGGTGACTACAATGAGCAGTTCTTC.

This clone was detected only a few times. This chain links TRBV7-6 with TRBJ2-7; 10 bases fit TRBD2. The CDR3 has 14 amino acids. Germline V lookup: CDR1 SGHVS, CDR2 FNYEAQ. V trimming: 5 bases; J trimming: 2 bases; junction bases outside the gene matches: 3. CDR3 DNA sequence: TGTGCCAGCAGCGAAGGACTAGCGGCCTACGAGCAGTACTTC. Encoded protein: CASSEGLAAYEQYF.

The chain is built from TRBV19 and TRBJ2-1; TRBD2 agrees at 12 bases. Germline CDR1 and CDR2: LNHDA and SQIVND (reference sequence). V dropped 5 bases and J dropped 2; count of bases not matched to a gene: 7. This CDR3 contains 17 residues. CDR3 region: CASSSSSGRGTYNEQFF. For the CDR3, the DNA is TGTGCCAGTAGTTCCTCTAGCGGGAGGGGGACCTACAATGAGCAGTTCTTC.